This entry concerns a single T cell receptor (beta chain). Its antigen is unidentified. This specimen comes from a study of shared clonotypes between healthy human individuals. About the study: The study enrolled a couple of women and a few men aged 18 to 49. Three CD4 naive, three CD4 memory, two CD8 naive and one CD8 memory plate were used per donor.

Findings and caveats of the study: Non-shared clonotypes had lower generation probabilities than clonotypes shared by all four sorted-subset donors.

Germline V gene sequence: CDR1 SGHRS, CDR2 YFSETQ. The CDR3 is 22 amino acids. V dropped 0 bases and J dropped 0 bases, with 25 bases sitting between them. How the authors handled the data: Filtering of immunoSEQ junctional sequences could not match full-length read filtering. Profiled with immunoSEQ multiplex PCR; TCRdb holds only in-frame clones, not every one. The V and J calls and clone size come from that table; D and trimming were worked out from the DNA. The sample holds 300,000 to 400,000 clones; around 86% are singletons and the top ten take roughly 17%. The receptor was derived from a young man in good health. V is TRBV5-1 and J is TRBJ2-6; D perhaps matches TRBD1 (5 bases). Sequencing was performed on memory CD8+ T cells sorted from blood. Subset specified: CD45RO+ cells pooled with CCR7-negative TemRA cells. The CDR3 loop reads CASSLVRGLQVRDISGANVLTF. CDR3 nucleotide sequence: TGCGCCAGCAGCTTGGTAAGGGGATTACAGGTACGCGACATCTCTGGGGCCAACGTCCTGACTTTC.